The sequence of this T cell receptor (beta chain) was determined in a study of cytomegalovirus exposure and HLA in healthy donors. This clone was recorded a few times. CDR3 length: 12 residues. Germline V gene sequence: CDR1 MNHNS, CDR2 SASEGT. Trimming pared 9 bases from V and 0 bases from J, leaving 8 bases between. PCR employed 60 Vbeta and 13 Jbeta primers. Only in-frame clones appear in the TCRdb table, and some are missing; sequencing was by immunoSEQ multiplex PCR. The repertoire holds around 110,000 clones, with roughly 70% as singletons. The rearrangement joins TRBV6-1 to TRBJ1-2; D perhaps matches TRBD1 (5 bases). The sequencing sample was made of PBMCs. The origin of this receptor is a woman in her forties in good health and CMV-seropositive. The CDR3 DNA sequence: TGTGCCAGTAGGGGAACTAACTATGGCTACACCTTC. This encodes CASRGTNYGYTF.